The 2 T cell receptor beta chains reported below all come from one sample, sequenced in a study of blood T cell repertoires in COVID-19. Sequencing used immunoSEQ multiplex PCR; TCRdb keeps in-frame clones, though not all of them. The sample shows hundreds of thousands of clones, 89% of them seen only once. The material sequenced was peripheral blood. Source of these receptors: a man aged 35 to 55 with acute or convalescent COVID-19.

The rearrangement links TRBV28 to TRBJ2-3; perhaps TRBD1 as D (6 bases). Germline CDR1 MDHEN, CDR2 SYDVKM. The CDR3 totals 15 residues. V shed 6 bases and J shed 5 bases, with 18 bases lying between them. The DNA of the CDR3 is TGTGCCAGCAGCCAGATGGCAGGGGCAGGAGATACGCAGTATTTT. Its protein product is CASSQMAGAGDTQYF.

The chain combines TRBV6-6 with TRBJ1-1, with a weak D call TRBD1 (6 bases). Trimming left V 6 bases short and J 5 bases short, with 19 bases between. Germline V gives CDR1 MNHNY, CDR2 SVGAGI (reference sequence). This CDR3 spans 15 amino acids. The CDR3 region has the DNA TGTGCCAGCAGCCACTTACTTACAGGGAGTACTGAAGCTTTCTTT. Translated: CASSHLLTGSTEAFF.